This T cell receptor (beta chain) was identified in a study of metastatic and nonmetastatic thyroid tumors. Overall study: Malignant and benign thyroid patients had repertoires compared in peripheral blood and tumor or nodule tissue. Whole-study findings and limits: It was reportedly found that TCR beta diversity was significantly higher in malignant thyroid tumors than in benign nodules, a difference seen in both blood and tumor samples.

Patients were all untreated before their thyroid surgery. Per the study methods: For papillary thyroid cancer, a distant-metastasis classifier was constructed from CDR3 differences observed across clinicopathological groups. MiXCR re-clonotyped the PCR reads for TCRdb. TCRdb, rather than the study authors, made the V and J calls. The sample consists of roughly 34,000 clones, about 40% of them appearing once. V shed 3 bases, J shed 6 bases, and the junction held 10 bases outside the gene matches. The germline gives CDR1 LNHDA, CDR2 SQIVND (reference sequence). This CDR3 comprises 16 residues. About this clone: Its antigen remains unknown.

The clonotype was recovered from a female donor with papillary thyroid cancer or a benign thyroid nodule (not recorded which). Some clones in this sample may be carry-over from other donors' samples. Sequencing used tumor tissue. The rearrangement joins TRBV19 to TRBJ2-1, with 8 bases lining up with TRBD1. Here the CDR3 DNA reads TGTGCCAGTAGTATGGGGACAGGTGGCCCAAGCAATGAGCAGTTCTTC. Translation: CASSMGTGGPSNEQFF.